This T cell receptor (beta chain) was sequenced for a study of regulatory T cells in long-lasting Graves disease. Study results and limitations: Persistent cases of Graves' showed reduced TCR diversity relative to newly diagnosed patients.

Time point given: newly diagnosed GD, antithyroid drugs for less than 3 months. Researchers made the TCR library from RNA that was extracted from PBMCs. The TCR beta library used iRepertoire HTBI primers with Arm-PCR amplification of CDR3. TCRdb fed the multiplex PCR reads into MiXCR, producing one record per CDR3 protein. This table holds some 450,000 distinct CDR3 sequences, about a sixth found once. There are a few counts of this clonotype. Its specificity is unknown. This sample was shared with a second study, whose subject was T cells in Graves' hyperthyroidism and ophthalmopathy. Per that paper: Clinical symptoms, serum thyroxine and TRAb, thyroid ultrasound and orbital computed tomography together formed the diagnostic basis.

The sequenced sample was peripheral blood mononuclear cells (PBMCs), obtained at new diagnosis, from a patient treated with antithyroid drugs. This TCR came from a woman under 40 with Graves disease.

The CDR3 DNA reads as TGCAGTTTTTTAAATCCCCCCCCACGGGACGAGCAGTACTTC. This sequence encodes CSFLNPPPRDEQYF. The chain is built from TRBV20-1 and TRBJ2-7; D gene uncertain. Germline loops: CDR1 DFQATT, CDR2 SNEGSKA (reference sequence). There are 14 residues in the CDR3. Trimming cost V 8 bases and J 5 bases, with 22 bases left between them.